This T cell receptor (beta chain) was profiled in a study of OX40 agonist ivuxolimab in advanced cancers. Here immunoSEQ multiplex PCR was the method, and the copy in TCRdb shows in-frame clones only, minus some. This sample yields 42,000 or so clones, of which roughly nine tenths are seen a single time; 4% to 5% belongs to the top ten. CDR1 GTSNPN and CDR2 SVGIG come from the germline V gene (reference sequence). V was pared by 7 bases and J by 6 bases, with 10 bases of the junction left unmatched. This CDR3 is 13 amino acids long. Patients were excluded for autoimmune disease history or systemic immunosuppression.

This receptor was identified in an adult with an advanced solid tumor such as melanoma, head and neck, liver or kidney cancer. The material sequenced was CD4+ or CD8+ T cells sorted from blood, taken in a trial of the OX40 agonist ivuxolimab. The chain employs TRBV30 and TRBJ1-1; TRBD1 aligns across 8 bases. CDR3 coding DNA: TGTGCCTCCACCCAGGGGGCAACTGCTGAAGCTTTCTTT. Protein: CASTQGATAEAFF.